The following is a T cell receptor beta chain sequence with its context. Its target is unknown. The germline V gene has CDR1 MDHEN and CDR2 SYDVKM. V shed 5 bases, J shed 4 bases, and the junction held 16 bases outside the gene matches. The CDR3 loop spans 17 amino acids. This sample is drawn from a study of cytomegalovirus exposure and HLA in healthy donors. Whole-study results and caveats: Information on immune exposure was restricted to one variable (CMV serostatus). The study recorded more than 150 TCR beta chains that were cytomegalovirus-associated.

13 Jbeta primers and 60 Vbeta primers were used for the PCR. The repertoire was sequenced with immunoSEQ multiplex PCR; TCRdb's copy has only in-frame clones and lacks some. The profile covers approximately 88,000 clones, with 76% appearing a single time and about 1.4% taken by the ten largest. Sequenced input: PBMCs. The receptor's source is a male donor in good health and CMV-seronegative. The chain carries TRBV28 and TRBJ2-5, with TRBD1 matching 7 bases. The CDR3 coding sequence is TGTGCCAGCAGTCCAGGGGACAGTGGGGCCCAGATAGAGACCCAGTACTTC. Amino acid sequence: CASSPGDSGAQIETQYF.